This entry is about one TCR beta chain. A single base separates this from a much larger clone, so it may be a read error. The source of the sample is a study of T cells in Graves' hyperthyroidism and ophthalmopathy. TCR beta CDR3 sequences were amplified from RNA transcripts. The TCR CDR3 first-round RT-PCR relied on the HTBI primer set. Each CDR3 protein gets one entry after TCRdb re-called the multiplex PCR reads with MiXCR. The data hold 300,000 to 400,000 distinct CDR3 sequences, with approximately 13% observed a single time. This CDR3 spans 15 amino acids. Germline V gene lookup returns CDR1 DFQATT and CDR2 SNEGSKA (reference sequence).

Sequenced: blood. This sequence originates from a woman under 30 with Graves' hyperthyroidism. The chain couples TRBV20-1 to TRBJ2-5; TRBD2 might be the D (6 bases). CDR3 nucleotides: TGCAGTACTAGAGATTCCGGGACTCTCAAAGAGACCCAGTACTTC. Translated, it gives CSTRDSGTLKETQYF.